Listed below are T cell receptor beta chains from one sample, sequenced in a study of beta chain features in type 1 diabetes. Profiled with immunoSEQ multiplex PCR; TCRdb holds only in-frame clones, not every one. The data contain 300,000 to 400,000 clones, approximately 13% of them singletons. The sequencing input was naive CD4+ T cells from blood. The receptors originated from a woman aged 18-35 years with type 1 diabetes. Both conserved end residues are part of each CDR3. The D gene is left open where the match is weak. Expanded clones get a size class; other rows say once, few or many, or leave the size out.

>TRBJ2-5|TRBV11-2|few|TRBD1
TGTGCCAGCAGCCCGGGACAGGGGCTCGAGACCCAGTACTTC
CASSPGQGLETQYF
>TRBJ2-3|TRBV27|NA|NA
TGTGCCAGCAGTACACAGGGAGATACGCAGTATTTT
CASSTQGDTQYF
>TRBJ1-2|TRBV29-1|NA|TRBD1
TGCAGCGTGTCAAGGGGGCACGGCTACACCTTC
CSVSRGHGYTF
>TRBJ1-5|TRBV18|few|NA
TGTGCCAGCTCACCGTACGCCGGGTCCCCAACTACTAATCAGCCCCAGCATTTT
CASSPYAGSPTTNQPQHF
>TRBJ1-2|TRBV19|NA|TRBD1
TGTGCCAGTAGTGCTCGGACAGGGAGGGGTAACTATGGCTACACCTTC
CASSARTGRGNYGYTF
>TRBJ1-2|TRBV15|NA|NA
TGTGCCACCAGCAGAGACTACAGGCGACCCCCTGTTTATGGCTACACCTTC
CATSRDYRRPPVYGYTF
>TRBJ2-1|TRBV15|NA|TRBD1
TGTGCCACCAGCAGAGATCCTGGACAGGGAGGCAATGAGCAGTTCTTC
CATSRDPGQGGNEQFF
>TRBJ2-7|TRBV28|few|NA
TGTGCCAGCACGGGGGCCTACGAGCAGTACTTC
CASTGAYEQYF
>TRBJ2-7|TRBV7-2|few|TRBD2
TGTGCCAGCAGCTTAGATGGTGGGCTAGCGGGAGGGCGCGAGCAGTACTTC
CASSLDGGLAGGREQYF
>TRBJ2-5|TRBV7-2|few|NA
TGTGCCAGCAGCTTAGGGGGAGTGGGAGAGACCCAGTACTTC
CASSLGGVGETQYF
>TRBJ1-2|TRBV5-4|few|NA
TGTGCCAGCAGCTTGGGGCAGTTTTATGGCTACACCTTC
CASSLGQFYGYTF
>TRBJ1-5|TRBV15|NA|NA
TGTGCCACCAGCAGAGAGGGCGATCAGCCCCAGCATTTT
CATSREGDQPQHF
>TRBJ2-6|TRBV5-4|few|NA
TGTGCCAGCAGTCTTAGCCTCTCTGGGGCCAACGTCCTGACTTTC
CASSLSLSGANVLTF
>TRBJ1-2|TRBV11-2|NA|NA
TGTGCCAGCAGCCCGATACAGGGATCTCGGTATGGCTACACCTTC
CASSPIQGSRYGYTF
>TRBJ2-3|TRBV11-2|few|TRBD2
TGTGCCAGCAGCTCCTCTAGCGGGAGATGGGATACGCAGTATTTT
CASSSSSGRWDTQYF
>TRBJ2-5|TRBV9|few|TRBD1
TGTGCCAGCAGCGAACCGGGACAGGGGATACAGACCCAGTACTTC
CASSEPGQGIQTQYF
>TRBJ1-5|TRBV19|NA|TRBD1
TGTGCCAGTACCACACTCGGGGACAGGGGTTGGTATCAGCCCCAGCATTTT
CASTTLGDRGWYQPQHF
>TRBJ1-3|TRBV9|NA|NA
TGTGCCAGCAGCCCGGGGGGTCCCTTCTCTGGAAACACCATATATTTT
CASSPGGPFSGNTIYF
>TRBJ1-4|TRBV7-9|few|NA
TGTGCCAGCAGCCCGGGGGGTGGAACACCTAATGAAAAACTGTTTTTT
CASSPGGGTPNEKLFF
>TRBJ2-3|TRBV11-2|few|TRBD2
TGTGCCAGCAGCCAATGGGGGGGAGATACGCAGTATTTT
CASSQWGGDTQYF
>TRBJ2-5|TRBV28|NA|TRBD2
TGTGCCAGCACGGTGACTAGCGATCAAGAGACCCAGTACTTC
CASTVTSDQETQYF
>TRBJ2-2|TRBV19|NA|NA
TGTGCCAGTAGTATAGAGGGGCAGGGGACCGGGGAGCTGTTTTTT
CASSIEGQGTGELFF
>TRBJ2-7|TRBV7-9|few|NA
TGTGCCAGCAGCCCTCCGACAGCCGAGCAGTACTTC
CASSPPTAEQYF
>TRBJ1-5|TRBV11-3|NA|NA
TGTGCCAGCAGCTTAGGAGGGGGAGAGTATCAGCCCCAGCATTTT
CASSLGGGEYQPQHF
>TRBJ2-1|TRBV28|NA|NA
TGTGCCAGCATTCGAGCTGGTGTTGAGCAGTTCTTC
CASIRAGVEQFF
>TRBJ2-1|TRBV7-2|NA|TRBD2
TGTGCCAGCAGCTTAGGAGGGGCGGGAGGGAATGAGCAGTTCTTC
CASSLGGAGGNEQFF
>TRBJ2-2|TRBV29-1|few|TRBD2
TGCAGTGCCGGGACTAGCGGGAGAAGGGGCACCGGGGAGCTGTTTTTT
CSAGTSGRRGTGELFF
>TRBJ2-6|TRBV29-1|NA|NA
TGCAGCGTTGTTCTAGCCGACTCTGGGGCCAACGTCCTGACTTTC
CSVVLADSGANVLTF
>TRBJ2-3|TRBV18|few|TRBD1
TGTGCCAGCTCTCAACGCGGACAGGGCTTCACAGATACGCAGTATTTT
CASSQRGQGFTDTQYF
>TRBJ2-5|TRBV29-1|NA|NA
TGCAGCGTTGGATTGGCGGGTGACAAGAAGACCCAGTACTTC
CSVGLAGDKKTQYF
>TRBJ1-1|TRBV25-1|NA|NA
TGTGCCAGTAGAATGGGGGCGGACACTGAAGCTTTCTTT
CASRMGADTEAFF
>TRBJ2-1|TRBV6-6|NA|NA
TGTGCCAGCAGTTACCCGGGAGCCACTTACAATGAGCAGTTCTTC
CASSYPGATYNEQFF